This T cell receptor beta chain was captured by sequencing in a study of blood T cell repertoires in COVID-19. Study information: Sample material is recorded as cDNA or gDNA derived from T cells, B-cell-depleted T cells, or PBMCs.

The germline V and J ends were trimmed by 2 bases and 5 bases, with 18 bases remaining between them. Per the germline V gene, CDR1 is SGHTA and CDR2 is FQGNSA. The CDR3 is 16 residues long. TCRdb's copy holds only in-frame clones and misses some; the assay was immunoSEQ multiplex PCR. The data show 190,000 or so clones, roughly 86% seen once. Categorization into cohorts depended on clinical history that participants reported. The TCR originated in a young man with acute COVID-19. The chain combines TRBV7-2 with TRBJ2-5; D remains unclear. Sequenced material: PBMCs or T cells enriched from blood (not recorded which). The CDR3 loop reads CASSLIFRSGEETQYF. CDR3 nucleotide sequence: TGTGCCAGCAGCTTAATTTTCCGCTCCGGAGAGGAGACCCAGTACTTC.